This T cell receptor (beta chain) was obtained from a study of OX40 agonist ivuxolimab in advanced cancers. Whole-study context: The treatment was a fully human IgG2 OX40 agonist, ivuxolimab. Prior checkpoint blockade (anti-PD-1, anti-PD-L1 or anti-CTLA-4) was permitted; 35% to 50% had it.

After removal of 4 bases from V and 6 bases from J, the junction contained 6 bases not matched to a gene. CDR1 is SQVTM and CDR2 is ANQGSEA in the germline V gene. The CDR3 is 13 residues long. Notes on this clone: Its specificity is unknown.

Assay: immunoSEQ multiplex PCR; the TCRdb copy retains only in-frame clones and omits some. Of 55,000 to 70,000 clones listed, about four fifths were seen once; the top ten hold around 4.3%. Findings and caveats of the study: No determination was made of the antigen specificity of the expanded peripheral T cells.

The sequences come from CD4+ or CD8+ T cells sorted from blood, collected in a trial of the OX40 agonist ivuxolimab. The origin of this receptor is an adult with an advanced solid tumor such as melanoma, head and neck, liver or kidney cancer. V usage is TRBV29-1 and J usage is TRBJ2-1, with 7 bases identical to TRBD1. The CDR3 reads CSVAQTGPNEQFF. The CDR3 bases are TGCAGCGTTGCTCAGACAGGGCCCAATGAGCAGTTCTTC.